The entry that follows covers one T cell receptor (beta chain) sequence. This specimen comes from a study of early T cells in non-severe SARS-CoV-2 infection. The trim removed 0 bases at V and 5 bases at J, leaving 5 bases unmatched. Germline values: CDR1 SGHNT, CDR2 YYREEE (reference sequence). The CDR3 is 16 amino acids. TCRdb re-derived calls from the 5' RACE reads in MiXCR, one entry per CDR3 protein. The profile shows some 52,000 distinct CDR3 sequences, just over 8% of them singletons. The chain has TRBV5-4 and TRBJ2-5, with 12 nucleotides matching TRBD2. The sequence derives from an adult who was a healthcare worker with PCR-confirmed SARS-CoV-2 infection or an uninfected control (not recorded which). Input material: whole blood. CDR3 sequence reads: CASSLELAGGHETQYF. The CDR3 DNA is TGTGCCAGCAGCTTGGAGCTAGCGGGAGGGCATGAGACCCAGTACTTC.